This note documents a single T cell receptor (beta chain) sequence. This clone was recorded once. Its antigen is currently not known. One base away there is no much larger clone; base qualities are not given. The CDR1 and CDR2 encoded by the germline V gene are SGHTA and FQGTGA. The CDR3 starts with the cysteine, ends with the phenylalanine, and has 14 residues. Only the CDR3 part of the read is kept: 42 bases, read in frame from the first base. V drops 3 bases and J drops 2 bases, leaving 10 bases in between. This sample stems from a study of T cells in narcolepsy (dated by TCRdb to 2016 to 2019). Background for the entire study: Patients with narcolepsy type 1 or type 2 (NT1, NT2) were enrolled in the study together with healthy control donors. To look for autoreactive T cells in narcolepsy patients that target self-antigens of hypocretin neurons (hypocretin, TRIB2), the study used TCR Vbeta sequencing to follow clonotypes in blood and CSF. Paper-wide results and their limitations: Numbers of sequenced blood memory CD4+ clonotypes were comparable, averaging about 40,000 in patients and roughly 35,000 in controls. Certain blood memory CD4+ repertoires from patients and controls had no sequences that matched autoreactive T cell clones. Autoreactive clonotypes were reported to be detected serially in the blood of the same patients and of different patients, but not in the blood of healthy controls. HCRT-specific and TRIB2-specific autoreactive clonotypes were highlighted in plots that compared CD4+ T cell clonotypes in CSF versus blood from the same patient.

Memory CD4+ T cells were sorted ex vivo from peripheral blood of narcolepsy patients and healthy controls for TCR Vbeta sequencing. Library preparation used the immunoSEQ multiplex PCR assay. Drawn from immuneACCESS, this table holds only the in-frame rearrangements with V and J called that TCRdb kept. Clones are partly lost; checked studies trace under half to an unresolved V gene and leave the rest unexplained. The sample table records under 35,000 clones; around 83% of these occur just once. 2% to 3% of the sample lies in the top ten. Source material: CD45RA- memory CD4+ T cells from PBMCs. Explained via the paper, the cell subset or site label denotes: memory T cells sorted ex vivo from peripheral blood. This TCR derives from a human donor with narcolepsy. The chain was built from TRBV7-3 and TRBJ1-1, with the D gene not confidently named. The CDR3 reads CASSLAGPNTEAFF. The DNA sequence follows: TGTGCCAGCAGCTTGGCGGGCCCTAACACTGAAGCTTTCTTT.